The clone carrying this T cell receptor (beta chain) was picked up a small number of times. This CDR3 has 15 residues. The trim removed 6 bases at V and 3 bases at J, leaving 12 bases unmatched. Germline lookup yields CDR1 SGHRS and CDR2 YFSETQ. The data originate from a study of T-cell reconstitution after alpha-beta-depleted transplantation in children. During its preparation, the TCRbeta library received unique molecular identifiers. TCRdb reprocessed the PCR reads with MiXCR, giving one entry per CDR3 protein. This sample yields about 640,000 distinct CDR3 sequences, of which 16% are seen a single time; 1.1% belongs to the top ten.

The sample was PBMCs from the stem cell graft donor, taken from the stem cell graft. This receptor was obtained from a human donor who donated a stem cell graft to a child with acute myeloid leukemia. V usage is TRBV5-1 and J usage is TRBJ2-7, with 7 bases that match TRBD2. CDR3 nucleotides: TGCGCCAGCAACCCCTCGGGGGGAACGGTCTACGAGCAGTACTTC. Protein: CASNPSGGTVYEQYF.